This TCR beta chain was documented in a study of identical twins. The V segment lost 5 bases and the J segment 9 bases; nucleotides outside the gene matches: 15. The length of the CDR3 is 16 residues. Using its own MiXCR run on the 5' RACE reads, TCRdb lists one record per CDR3 protein. This table holds about 1.7 million distinct CDR3 sequences, about 32% found once. This sequence originates from a newborn girl in good health. The specimen was cord blood. The chain couples TRBV12-3 or TRBV12-4 to TRBJ2-1; TRBD2 agrees at 8 bases. The CDR3 sequence: CASSPSSGFQASEQFF. The CDR3 region has the DNA TGTGCCAGCAGTCCATCTAGCGGGTTCCAAGCAAGTGAGCAGTTCTTC.